This TCR beta chain was retrieved from a study of blood T cell repertoires in COVID-19. Study context: COVID-19 samples, acute and convalescent, were from the United States, Italy and Spain. The analysed material was cDNA or gDNA that came from T cells, B-cell-depleted T cells, or PBMCs.

Per the germline V gene, CDR1 is SEHNR and CDR2 is FQNEAQ (reference sequence). This CDR3 region has 13 residues. Trimming took 5 bases from V and 6 from J, leaving 10 bases between them. Data came from immunoSEQ multiplex PCR; TCRdb stores just in-frame clones and leaves some out. The data contain just over 200,000 clones, about 78% of them seen just once; the ten biggest clones take up around 5.1%. The specimen sequenced was peripheral blood. The source of this sequence is a woman aged 70 to 79 with acute or convalescent COVID-19. The chain combines TRBV7-9 with TRBJ2-2; D gene unclear. The CDR3 DNA reads as TGTGCCAGCAGCCCACTTGCGCCCGGGGAGCTGTTTTTT. It codes for CASSPLAPGELFF.